Each of the 26 T cell receptor beta chains below was sequenced from the same sample in a study of cytomegalovirus exposure and HLA in healthy donors. PCR involved 60 Vbeta and 13 Jbeta primers. The data were produced by immunoSEQ multiplex PCR, yet TCRdb's version contains in-frame clones alone and is incomplete. The sample lists 200,000 to 300,000 clones, about 80% seen once, with around 5.4% in the top ten. What was sequenced was PBMCs. The receptors shown here come from a middle-aged woman in good health and CMV-seropositive.

The CDR3 sequence: CASSDPRGAYEQYF. The CDR3 nucleotides read TGCGCCAGCAGCGACCCCCGGGGGGCGTACGAGCAGTACTTC. The chain joins TRBV5-1 to TRBJ2-7, with D possibly being TRBD2 (7 bases). The CDR3 consists of 14 residues. The germline V gene has CDR1 SGHRS and CDR2 YFSETQ. The V end lost 4 bases, the J end lost 4 bases, and 15 bases lay between the germline ends.

The CDR3 DNA reads as TGTGCCAGCAAGGGACAGTCGAACACTGAAGCTTTCTTT. Its protein is CASKGQSNTEAFF. The gene calls are TRBV9 and TRBJ1-1; 7 nucleotides align to TRBD1. The CDR3 totals 13 residues. CDR1 and CDR2 from the germline V gene are SGDLS and YYNGEE. V lost 6 bases to trimming and J lost 1 base; unmatched junction nucleotides: 3.

The chain couples TRBV6-1 to TRBJ1-2; TRBD1 might be the D (6 bases). Germline lookup yields CDR1 MNHNS and CDR2 SASEGT. The CDR3 has 15 residues. Trimming left V 7 bases short and J 0 bases short, with 15 bases between. CDR3 amino acids: CASIRHRDSNYGYTF. In DNA, the CDR3 is TGTGCCAGCATCCGTCACAGGGATTCTAACTATGGCTACACCTTC.

V gene TRBV9 combines with J gene TRBJ2-1, with a tentative D call TRBD1 (5 bases). Germline V lookup: CDR1 SGDLS, CDR2 YYNGEE. V was clipped by 0 bases and J by 0 bases, with 10 bases between them. The CDR3 contains 16 residues. DNA for the CDR3: TGTGCCAGCAGCGTAGGGGGCGCCACCTCCTACAATGAGCAGTTCTTC. It specifies CASSVGGATSYNEQFF.

This chain links TRBV5-6 with TRBJ1-2; TRBD1 might be the D (5 bases). CDR1 is SGHDT, CDR2 YYEEEE, per germline. Between the trimmed V and J ends, which lost 6 bases and 7 bases, there was a span of 22 bases. The CDR3 has 15 amino acids. The chain's CDR3 is CASTGVREGDSGYTF. CDR3 bases: TGTGCCAGCACTGGGGTGAGAGAAGGGGACTCTGGCTACACCTTC.

This chain joins TRBV5-4 and TRBJ1-2; TRBD1 agrees at 7 bases. This CDR3 comprises 15 residues. CDR1 and CDR2 from the germline V gene are SGHNT and YYREEE (reference sequence). Germline trimming cut 0 bases from V and 5 bases from J; bases unmatched to any gene: 7. The chain's CDR3 is CASSLGWQGGYGYTF. The DNA of the CDR3 is TGTGCCAGCAGCTTGGGGTGGCAGGGGGGTTATGGCTACACCTTC.

The rearrangement joins TRBV9 to TRBJ2-3, with 9 bases aligning to TRBD2. Germline V gene sequence: CDR1 SGDLS, CDR2 YYNGEE. The CDR3 length is 20 residues. The trim removed 3 bases at V and 6 bases at J, leaving 23 bases unmatched. The CDR3 DNA is TGTGCCAGCAGCGATAAGTGGGATCTGACTAGCGGTGCATCGTTGGATACGCAGTATTTT. It yields the protein CASSDKWDLTSGASLDTQYF.

In this sample, this clone turned up once. The V gene is TRBV5-1, the J gene TRBJ1-2; the D is unclear. The CDR3 runs 16 residues. Germline loops: CDR1 SGHRS, CDR2 YFSETQ. The ends were cut back, 0 bases at V and 6 bases at J, with 18 bases in the middle. CDR3 DNA: TGCGCCAGCAGCTTGGTGCTGGCGTCCTCACGGGATGGCTACACCTTC. Translated, it gives CASSLVLASSRDGYTF.

The V call is TRBV30, the J call TRBJ1-1; 8 bases are a match to TRBD1. This CDR3 is built from 17 residues. Germline values: CDR1 GTSNPN, CDR2 SVGIG (reference sequence). The V and J ends lost 2 bases and 0 bases, in that order; junction bases with no gene match: 11. The DNA for the CDR3 is TGTGCCTGGAGTCAAACGACCGGACAGGGAGTGAACACTGAAGCTTTCTTT. Protein: CAWSQTTGQGVNTEAFF.

The chain's CDR3 is CASSLARSSYEQYF. In DNA, the CDR3 is TGTGCCAGCAGCCTCGCGCGGTCTTCCTACGAGCAGTACTTC. The chain combines TRBV7-2 with TRBJ2-7; no reliable D call. Trimming cost V 5 bases and J 1 base, with 12 bases left between them. The CDR3 length is 14 residues. Per germline, CDR1 SGHTA and CDR2 FQGNSA.

V is TRBV25-1 and J is TRBJ1-1; no definite D call. The CDR3 loop spans 13 amino acids. From germline, CDR1 is MGHDK and CDR2 SYGVNS. V was cut by 7 bases and J by 5 bases, with 14 bases left in between. Written as DNA, the CDR3 is TGTGCCAGCACGCGGGCGGGTCGAACTGAAGCTTTCTTT. It codes for CASTRAGRTEAFF.

This chain connects TRBV19 to TRBJ2-3; TRBD2 might be the D (6 bases). The CDR3 covers 16 residues. Germline-derived CDR1 and CDR2 are LNHDA and SQIVND (reference sequence). Trimming pared 5 bases from V and 0 bases from J, leaving 15 bases between. The CDR3 DNA sequence: TGTGCCAGTAGTCCAACTAGCCCTGCTAGCACAGATACGCAGTATTTT. Translated: CASSPTSPASTDTQYF.

V is TRBV4-1 and J is TRBJ2-5, with 7 bases identical to TRBD1. The J call could be wrong; TRBJ2-7 is a better fit for the DNA end. Germline values: CDR1 MGHRA, CDR2 YSYEKL. The CDR3 is made up of 14 amino acids. This chain's CDR3 is CASSYRGQTYEQYF. The CDR3, as DNA: TGCGCCAGCAGCTACAGGGGCCAAACCTACGAGCAGTACTTC.

The V and J genes are TRBV18 and TRBJ1-4, with a tentative D call TRBD1 (6 bases). Germline V gives CDR1 KGHSH, CDR2 LQKENI. Trimming pared 1 base from V and 4 bases from J, leaving 13 bases between. The CDR3 spans 16 residues. CDR3 protein: CASSPQNTGSNEKLFF. CDR3 nucleotide sequence: TGTGCCAGCTCACCACAAAATACAGGGAGTAATGAAAAACTGTTTTTT.

This clone was seen once. CDR3 protein: CASSRSTFLTREKLFF. DNA of the CDR3: TGCGCCAGCAGCCGTTCAACTTTTCTAACGAGGGAAAAACTGTTTTTT. J is TRBJ1-4 and V is TRBV4-1; D is uncertain. Germline V gene data show CDR1 as MGHRA and CDR2 as YSYEKL. V lost 4 bases and J lost 8, with 20 bases in between. CDR3 length: 16 residues.

This clone has a single count. The chain joins TRBV7-3 to TRBJ1-2; the D gene is possibly TRBD1 (5 bases). The CDR3 is 14 residues long. Germline CDR1 is SGHTA and CDR2 is FQGTGA. Trimming cost V 1 base and J 2 bases, with 8 bases left between them. The CDR3 loop is CASSLNGGNYGYTF. The CDR3 bases are TGTGCCAGCAGCTTAAACGGGGGGAACTATGGCTACACCTTC.

This clone was observed a few times. CDR3 amino acids: CAALGGLGGYTF. The CDR3 DNA is TGTGCCGCTCTAGGAGGGTTAGGAGGCTACACCTTC. This sequence joins TRBV19 and TRBJ1-2; D is unresolved. The CDR3 has 12 residues. Between the trimmed V and J ends, which lost 11 bases and 8 bases, there was a span of 18 bases. Germline V CDR1 and CDR2: LNHDA, SQIVND (reference sequence).

V is TRBV20-1 and J is TRBJ2-7, with D perhaps matching TRBD1 (6 bases). Germline CDR1 reads DFQATT; CDR2 reads SNEGSKA (reference sequence). The V end was cut by 5 bases, the J end by 7 bases, with 12 bases between. This CDR3 spans 11 amino acids. The CDR3 reads CSASRGGEQYF. CDR3 bases: TGCAGTGCTTCCCGAGGGGGTGAGCAGTACTTC.

The rearrangement joins TRBV6-1 to TRBJ1-1, with 12 bases identical to TRBD1. Germline loops: CDR1 MNHNS, CDR2 SASEGT. Unmatched junction bases numbered 11, after V lost 4 bases and J lost 11 bases. The length of the CDR3 is 15 residues. The CDR3 spells CASSGSGTGGVWAFF. The CDR3 DNA sequence: TGTGCCAGCAGTGGCTCCGGGACAGGGGGCGTGTGGGCTTTCTTT.

The chain uses TRBV7-9 and TRBJ2-2, with 7 positions matching TRBD2. The CDR3 spans 15 residues. V lost 6 bases and J lost 3; bases outside the gene matches: 7. Per germline, CDR1 SEHNR and CDR2 FQNEAQ (reference sequence). CDR3 loop: CASSRGLVYTGELFF. CDR3 sequence (DNA): TGTGCCAGCAGTCGTGGACTAGTATACACCGGGGAGCTGTTTTTT.

The chain combines TRBV4-3 with TRBJ2-3, with 10 bases matching TRBD1. The junction had 2 bases not matched to a gene; V was cut back by 1 base and J by 1 base. The CDR3 runs to 16 residues. Germline V gene data show CDR1 as LGHNA and CDR2 as YSLEER. The CDR3 DNA reads as TGCGCCAGCAGCCAAGGTGGGACAGGGGGCACAGATACGCAGTATTTT. It encodes CASSQGGTGGTDTQYF.

The V call is TRBV5-5, the J call TRBJ2-1, with TRBD2 identical over 10 bases. The germline V gene encodes CDR1 SGHKS and CDR2 YYEKEE (reference sequence). The CDR3 has 15 residues. V lost 4 bases to trimming and J lost 2 bases; unmatched junction nucleotides: 3. CDR3 region: CASSRTSGTYNEQFF. CDR3 nucleotide sequence: TGTGCCAGCAGCCGGACTAGCGGTACCTACAATGAGCAGTTCTTC.

This chain uses TRBV28 with TRBJ2-5; D possibly corresponds to TRBD1 (6 bases). Germline V gene lookup returns CDR1 MDHEN and CDR2 SYDVKM. With 2 bases removed from V and 4 bases from J, the gap between germline ends came to 8 bases. The CDR3 is made up of 13 amino acids. CDR3 in amino acids: CASSLTGPETQYF. The DNA for the CDR3 is TGTGCCAGCAGTTTAACAGGGCCAGAGACCCAGTACTTC.

V is TRBV10-1 and J is TRBJ2-2; unclear D gene. The germline V gene encodes CDR1 WNHNN and CDR2 SYGVQD (reference sequence). The germline V and J ends were trimmed by 10 bases and 7 bases, with 4 bases remaining between them. The CDR3 contains 9 residues. The CDR3 reads CAISGELFF. CDR3 DNA sequence: TGCGCCATTAGCGGGGAGCTGTTTTTT.

The V call is TRBV14, the J call TRBJ2-5; 11 nucleotides agree with TRBD2. This CDR3 has 15 residues. Germline assignment: CDR1 SGHDN and CDR2 FVKESK. V shed 0 bases and J 7 bases; nucleotides not matched to a gene: 4. The DNA of the CDR3 is TGTGCCAGCAGCCAAGATCCCCTAGCGGGAGGGACCCAGTACTTC. Its protein product is CASSQDPLAGGTQYF.

The count of this clone is one. The rearrangement joins TRBV7-2 to TRBJ2-1; 9 positions agree with TRBD2. CDR3 size: 16 residues. The trim removed 5 bases at V and 3 bases at J, leaving 8 bases unmatched. CDR1 SGHTA and CDR2 FQGNSA come from the germline V gene. The DNA for the CDR3 is TGTGCCAGCAGCCCGGGGGGAGCGGGAGGCTACAATGAGCAGTTCTTC. Translating it yields CASSPGGAGGYNEQFF.